This T cell receptor beta chain was profiled in a study of shared clonotypes between healthy human individuals (dated by TCRdb to about 2020). About the study as a whole: Three men and two women, aged 18 to 49 years, made up the cohort. For each donor, CD4 naive and CD4 memory were each run on three plates, CD8 naive on two plates, and CD8 memory on one plate. To estimate repertoire size and how much clonotypes are shared between individuals, the study performed deep sequencing of blood TCR repertoires from roughly five healthy adults. To increase sequencing depth and limit assay-specific biases, different laboratories used diverse techniques to prepare libraries and sequence TCR repertoires. Each donor's leukapheresis produced roughly between about 0.85 and 10 billion PBMCs. The full study reports these points: Pairwise subsampling led to the expectation that sequencing depth would affect the degree of clonotype sharing among donors. Naive subsets generally had larger estimated clonotype richness than memory subsets did. Because the study included only a small number of donors, the genetic and exposure-history diversity represented was limited. Sampling was restricted to blood, and TCR repertoires in tissues likely differ from the TCR repertoires found in blood. Clonotypes shared by all four sorted-subset donors showed higher generation probabilities than non-shared clonotypes. Even with the large sequencing depth, rarefaction of the sorted-subset datasets indicated that sequencing was incomplete. When four donors were compared, the shared fraction of clonotypes was about 5.5% for naive CD4, more than 3% for naive CD8, 2% to 2.5% for memory CD4, and roughly 0.4% for memory CD8.

Healthy HIV-negative adults with no recently reported acute infections or vaccinations were included as donors. All donors were Caucasian adults living in Nashville, Tennessee, USA. CD4+ T cells were enriched by magnetic negative selection, after which naive cells were positively selected on CD45RA and the negative fraction was taken as the memory subset. Blood was obtained by leukapheresis, after which PBMCs were separated by Ficoll-Histopaque density gradient centrifugation and cryopreserved in liquid nitrogen vapor phase. Analytical flow cytometry was used to check the purity and quantity of each magnetically sorted T cell population. Genomic DNA was isolated from every sorted fraction and measured by UV absorbance on a Nanodrop 2000c. In this sample, this clone turned up a few times. Its antigen remains unidentified. No base quality information exists; no much larger clone differs at one position.

TCR CDR3 regions were amplified from genomic DNA by multiplex PCR using the deep immunoSEQ assay. Extracted genomic DNA from each cell subset was distributed evenly across all wells of several immunoSEQ 96-well plates, and each plate was treated as a replicate. For sorted subsets, approximately 0.2 ug of genomic DNA, equivalent to 25,000 to 30,000 T cell genomes, went into each replicate PCR. Purified libraries were quantified with a Qubit 3.0 fluorometer, sized on a Bioanalyzer 2100, and re-quantified with the KAPA Library Quantification kit. Every immunoSEQ 96-well plate was sequenced on a dedicated single-read 150-cycle Illumina NextSeq 550 flow cell. The authors' analysis ran thus. Because the immunoSEQ output held only junctional sequences and lacked quality scores, the filtering could not match the filtering applied to full-length reads. To assign V/J genes and CDR3, sequences were annotated against IMGT germline references using PyIR, a Python wrapper for IgBLAST v1.9. Reads were filtered out if the reads had weak V/J assignments (E-value above 1e-6), no CDR3, stop codons, out-of-frame junctions, or ambiguous translated residues. A V3J clonotype was defined by an identical inferred V gene, J gene, and CDR3 amino acid sequence. To compute the percentage overlap between repertoires, the number of shared unique clonotypes was divided by the size of the smaller repertoire. RTK rarefaction, the Chao1 estimator, and Recon v2.1 estimates of unobserved clonotypes were used to assess repertoire richness. OLGA was used to compute generation probabilities for all TCRbeta clonotypes that the gDNA method yielded from a few donors. Drawn from immuneACCESS, this table holds only the in-frame rearrangements with V and J called that TCRdb kept. Clones are partly lost; checked studies trace under half to an unresolved V gene and leave the rest unexplained. V, J and clone size derive from that table, while D and trimming were established from the DNA sequence. The sample has about a million clones on record, less than 85% of them singletons. The ten biggest clones cover roughly 1.5% of the sample.

The TCR sequence derives from a man between 18 and 35 years old in good health. The sample consisted of memory CD4+ T cells sorted from blood. The meaning of the sample's cell subset or site label: CD45RA-negative fraction.

The CDR3 amino acid sequence is: CASSSLNYEQYF. At the DNA level, the sequence is TGCGCCAGCTCCTCCCTCAACTACGAGCAGTACTTC. The sequence joins TRBV10-2 to TRBJ2-7; no D gene call is confident. The junction carries 11 bases between V and J, which are trimmed by 8 bases and 3 bases respectively. The CDR1 and CDR2 encoded by the germline V gene are WSHSY and SAAADI. The CDR3 holds 12 amino acids from the cysteine to the phenylalanine. Only the CDR3 part of the read is kept: 36 bases, read in frame from the first base.